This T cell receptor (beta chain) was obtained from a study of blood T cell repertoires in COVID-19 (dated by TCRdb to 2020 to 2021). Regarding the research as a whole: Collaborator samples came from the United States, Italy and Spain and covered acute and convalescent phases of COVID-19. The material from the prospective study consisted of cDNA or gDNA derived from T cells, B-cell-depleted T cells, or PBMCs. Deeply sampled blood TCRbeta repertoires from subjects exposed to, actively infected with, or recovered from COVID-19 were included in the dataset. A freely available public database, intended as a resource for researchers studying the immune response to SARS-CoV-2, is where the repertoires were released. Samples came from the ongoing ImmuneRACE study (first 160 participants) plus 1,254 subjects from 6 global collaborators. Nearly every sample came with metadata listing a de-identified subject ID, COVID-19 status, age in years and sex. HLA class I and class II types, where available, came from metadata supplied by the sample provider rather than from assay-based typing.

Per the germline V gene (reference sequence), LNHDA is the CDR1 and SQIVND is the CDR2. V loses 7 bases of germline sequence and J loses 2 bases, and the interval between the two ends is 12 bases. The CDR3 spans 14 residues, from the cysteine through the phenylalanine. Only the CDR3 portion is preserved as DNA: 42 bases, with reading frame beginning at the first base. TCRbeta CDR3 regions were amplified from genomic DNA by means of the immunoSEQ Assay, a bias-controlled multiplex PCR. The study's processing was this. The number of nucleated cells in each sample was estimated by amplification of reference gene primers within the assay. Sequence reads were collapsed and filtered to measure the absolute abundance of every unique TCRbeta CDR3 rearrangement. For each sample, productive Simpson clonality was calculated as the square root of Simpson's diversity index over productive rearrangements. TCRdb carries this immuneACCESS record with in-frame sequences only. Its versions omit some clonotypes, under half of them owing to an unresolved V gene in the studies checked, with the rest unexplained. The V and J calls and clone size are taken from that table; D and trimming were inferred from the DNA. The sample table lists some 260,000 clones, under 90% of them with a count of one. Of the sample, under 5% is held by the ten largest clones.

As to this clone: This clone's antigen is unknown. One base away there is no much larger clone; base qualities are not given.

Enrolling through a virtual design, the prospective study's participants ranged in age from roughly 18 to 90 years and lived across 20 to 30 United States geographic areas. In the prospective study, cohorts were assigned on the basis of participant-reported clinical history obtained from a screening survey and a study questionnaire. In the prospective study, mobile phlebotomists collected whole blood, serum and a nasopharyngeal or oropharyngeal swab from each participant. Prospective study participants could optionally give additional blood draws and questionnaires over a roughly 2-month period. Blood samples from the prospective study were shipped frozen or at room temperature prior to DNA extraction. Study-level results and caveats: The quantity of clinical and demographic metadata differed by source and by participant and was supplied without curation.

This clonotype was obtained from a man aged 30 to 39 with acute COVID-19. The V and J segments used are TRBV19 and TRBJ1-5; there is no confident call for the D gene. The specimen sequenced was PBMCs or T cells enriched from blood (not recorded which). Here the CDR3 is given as CASTPFGGNQPQHF. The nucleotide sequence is TGTGCCAGTACGCCCTTCGGAGGCAATCAGCCCCAGCATTTT.